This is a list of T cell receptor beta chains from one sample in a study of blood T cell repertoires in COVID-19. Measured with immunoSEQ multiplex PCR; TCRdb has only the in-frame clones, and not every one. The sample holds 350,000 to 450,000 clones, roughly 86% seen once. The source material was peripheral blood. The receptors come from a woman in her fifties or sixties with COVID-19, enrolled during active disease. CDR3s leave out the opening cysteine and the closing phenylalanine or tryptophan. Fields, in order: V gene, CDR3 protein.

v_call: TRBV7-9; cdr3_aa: ASIQDRGAILSGNTIY
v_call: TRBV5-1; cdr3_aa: ASSLLDRGRSNYGYT
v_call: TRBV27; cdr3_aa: ASSFWEGGSYGYT
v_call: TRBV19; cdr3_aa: ASRNGGTLNTEAF
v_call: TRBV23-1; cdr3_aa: ASSQVLSNQPQH
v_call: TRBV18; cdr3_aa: ASSPTSHGRNSPLH
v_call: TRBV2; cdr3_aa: ASTLAAGNNEKLF
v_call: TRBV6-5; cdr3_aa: ASTSTGQGDQGYT
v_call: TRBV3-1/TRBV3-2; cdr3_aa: ASSQEQGPYGYT
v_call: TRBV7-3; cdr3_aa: ASSLTRAGDNTGELF
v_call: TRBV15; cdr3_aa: ATSRDHAGTYEQY
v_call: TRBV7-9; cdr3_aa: ASSLGTGNSPLH
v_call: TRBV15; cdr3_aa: ATSRDRVNYGYT
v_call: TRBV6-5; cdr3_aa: ASSYSNRGYTEAF
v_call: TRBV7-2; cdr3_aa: ASRKNQGVTDTQY
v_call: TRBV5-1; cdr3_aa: ASSLEGGPDTQY
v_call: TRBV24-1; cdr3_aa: ATSDQTSGVETQY
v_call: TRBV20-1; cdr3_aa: SASLTGGRETQY
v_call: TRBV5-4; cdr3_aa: ASSSRGRTGELF
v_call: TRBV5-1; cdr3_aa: ASSSAQTGPTDTQY
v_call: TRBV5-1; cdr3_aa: ASRGQVSYEQY
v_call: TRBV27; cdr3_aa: ASSFAAISAYEQY
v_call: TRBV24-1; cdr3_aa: ATSDPGQGGPGPYNEQF
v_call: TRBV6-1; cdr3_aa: ASSEATGGTEAF
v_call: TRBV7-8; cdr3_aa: ASSLGGRTQETQY
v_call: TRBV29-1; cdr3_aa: SVGRGLMNTEAF
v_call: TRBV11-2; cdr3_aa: ASSTFPGTDNEQF
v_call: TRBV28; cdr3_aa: ASSWSKNYEQY
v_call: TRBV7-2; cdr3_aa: ASSQETGNGYT
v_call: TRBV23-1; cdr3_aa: PGEGEEQY
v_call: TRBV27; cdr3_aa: ASSANRVTEAF
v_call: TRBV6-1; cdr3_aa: ASSEGGFRYYGYT